This T cell receptor beta chain is drawn from a study of cytomegalovirus exposure and HLA in healthy donors. The PCR made use of 60 Vbeta and 13 Jbeta primers. TCRdb keeps only in-frame clones here, not all; method: immunoSEQ multiplex PCR. The sample lists 85,000 to 100,000 clones, 64% occurring once. The V gene lost 1 base and the J gene lost 5 bases, with 14 bases spanning the gap. Germline values: CDR1 SGHNT, CDR2 YENEEA. The CDR3 is made up of 15 amino acids. This rearrangement joins TRBV11-3 to TRBJ2-5; D uncertain. This clonotype originated in a human donor in good health. The source material was PBMCs. The CDR3 is CASSLGAETLETQYF. CDR3 coding DNA: TGTGCCAGCAGCTTAGGCGCGGAGACTCTGGAGACCCAGTACTTC.